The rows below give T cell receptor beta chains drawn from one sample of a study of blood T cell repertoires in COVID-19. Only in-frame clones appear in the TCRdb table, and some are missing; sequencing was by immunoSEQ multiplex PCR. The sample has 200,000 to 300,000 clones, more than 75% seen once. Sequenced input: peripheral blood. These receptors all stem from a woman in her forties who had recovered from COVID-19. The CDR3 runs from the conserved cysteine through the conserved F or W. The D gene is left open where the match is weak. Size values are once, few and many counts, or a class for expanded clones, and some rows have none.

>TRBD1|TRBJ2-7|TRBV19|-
TGTGCCAGTAGTATGGGACAGTCCTCCTACGAGCAGTACTTC
CASSMGQSSYEQYF
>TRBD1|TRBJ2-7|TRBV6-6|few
TGTGCCAGCAGAGATTGGGACAGCGACTACGAGCAGTACTTC
CASRDWDSDYEQYF
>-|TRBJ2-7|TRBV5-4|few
TGTGCCAGCAGCTGGGCTCCGGAAGGGGGCTACGAGCAGTACTTC
CASSWAPEGGYEQYF
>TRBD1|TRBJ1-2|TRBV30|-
TGTGCCTGGGGACAGGGGAGAATCTATGGCTACACCTTC
CAWGQGRIYGYTF
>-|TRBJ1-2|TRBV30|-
TGTGCCTGGTCCCCGGAGTGGCCCTATGGCTACACCTTC
CAWSPEWPYGYTF
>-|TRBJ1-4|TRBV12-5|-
TGTGCTAGTGGTTTCGCAAGGGGTGCGTCTGCAACTAATGAAAAACTGTTTTTT
CASGFARGASATNEKLFF
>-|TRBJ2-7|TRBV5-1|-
TGCGCCAGCAGATTGGGGTCGAGCTCCTACGAGCAGTACTTC
CASRLGSSSYEQYF
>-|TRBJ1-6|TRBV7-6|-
TGTGCCAGCAGCTTCGACAGAAATTCACCCCTCCACTTT
CASSFDRNSPLHF
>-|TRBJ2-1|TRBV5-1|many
TGCGCCAGCAAGGGAAGGGCAGGGGTGGGAAATGAGCAGTTCTTC
CASKGRAGVGNEQFF
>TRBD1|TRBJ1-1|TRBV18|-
TGTGCCAGCTCACAAAACAGGGGGCTGAACACTGAAGCTTTCTTT
CASSQNRGLNTEAFF
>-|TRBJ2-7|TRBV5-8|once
TGTGCCAGCAGGACAGAAGCCGGCGAGCAGTACTTC
CASRTEAGEQYF
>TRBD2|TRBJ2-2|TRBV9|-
TGTGCCAGCAGCGTAGCTTCAGCGGGGACGAACACCGGGGAGCTGTTTTTT
CASSVASAGTNTGELFF
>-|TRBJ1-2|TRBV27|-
TGTGCCAGCAGTTTAATTGCAACAGGGAAGGTCTATGGCTACACCTTC
CASSLIATGKVYGYTF
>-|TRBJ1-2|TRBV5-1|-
TGCGCCAGCAGTTGGGGGGACTATGGCTACACCTTC
CASSWGDYGYTF
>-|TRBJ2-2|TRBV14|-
TGTGCCAGCAGCCGCGGTGTAAACACCGGGGAGCTGTTTTTT
CASSRGVNTGELFF
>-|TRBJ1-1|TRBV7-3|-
TGTGCCAGCAGCCTATTCGGGGAAAACACTGAAGCTTTCTTT
CASSLFGENTEAFF
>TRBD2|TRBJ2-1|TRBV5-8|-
TGTGCCAGCAGCTTGGCCGGGGGGGCGGCTGAGCAGTTCTTC
CASSLAGGAAEQFF
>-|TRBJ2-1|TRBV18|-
TGTGCCAGCTCACAACAGTACAATGAGCAGTTCTTC
CASSQQYNEQFF
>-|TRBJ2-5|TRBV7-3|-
TGTGCCAGCAGCTTAACGGGCAGGCAAGAGACCCAGTACTTC
CASSLTGRQETQYF
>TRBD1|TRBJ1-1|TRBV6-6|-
TGTGCCAGCAGTTACCCGTGGGACAGGGGGGACACTGAAGCTTTCTTT
CASSYPWDRGDTEAFF
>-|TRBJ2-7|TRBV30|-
TGTGCCTGGAATTCCGTCGGGGAAACCTACGAGCAGTACTTC
CAWNSVGETYEQYF
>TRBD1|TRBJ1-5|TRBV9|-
TGTGCCAGCAGCCATCCTAGGACAGGGACGGATATCAGGAATCAGCCCCAGCATTTT
CASSHPRTGTDIRNQPQHF
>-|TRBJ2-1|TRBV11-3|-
TGTGCCAGCAGCCACGACTCTTTGGCCAATGAGCAGTTCTTC
CASSHDSLANEQFF
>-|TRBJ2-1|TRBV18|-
TGTGCCAGCCCCCCTAACGGGACTTACAATGAGCAGTTCTTC
CASPPNGTYNEQFF
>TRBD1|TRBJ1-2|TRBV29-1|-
TGCAGCGTTGTGGGACAGCTCTATGGCTACACCTTC
CSVVGQLYGYTF
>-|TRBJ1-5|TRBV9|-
TGTGCCAGCAGCGTAGAGGAGTCTCAGCCCCAGCATTTT
CASSVEESQPQHF
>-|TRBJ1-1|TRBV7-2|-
TGTGCCATCTCAATGGAGGCTTTCTTT
CAISMEAFF
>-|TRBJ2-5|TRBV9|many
TGTGCCAGCAGCGTCGGCGGGGCCGGGCGGGAGACCCAGTACTTC
CASSVGGAGRETQYF
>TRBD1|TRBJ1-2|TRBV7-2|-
TGTGCCAGCAGCTTAGGCCTGGACAGGTTGGACACCTTC
CASSLGLDRLDTF
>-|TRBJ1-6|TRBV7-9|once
TGTGCCAGCAGCTTAGGGTCCTCCCCGCGAGATAATTCACCCCTCCACTTT
CASSLGSSPRDNSPLHF
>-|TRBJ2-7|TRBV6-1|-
TGTGCCAGCAGTGAAGCCCCCGGGACACCAGAGGACGAGCAGTACTTC
CASSEAPGTPEDEQYF
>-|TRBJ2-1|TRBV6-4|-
TGTGCCAGCAGTGAAGAGGGGGGGACCTACAATGAGCAGTTCTTC
CASSEEGGTYNEQFF
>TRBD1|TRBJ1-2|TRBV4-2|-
TGTGCCAGCAGCCAAGGTTCTCTTACAGGGGGCGCCGGCTATGGCTACACCTTC
CASSQGSLTGGAGYGYTF
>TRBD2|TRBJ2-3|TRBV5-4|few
TGTGCCAGCAGCCGCGGGGGGGCCGAGCGAAATACGCAGTATTTT
CASSRGGAERNTQYF
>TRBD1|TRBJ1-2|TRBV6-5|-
TGTGCCATCTTCGGGACAGGGAATGGCTACACCTTC
CAIFGTGNGYTF
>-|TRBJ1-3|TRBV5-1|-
TGCGCCAGCAGCTTGAGCGGGGGTACTGGAAACACCATATATTTT
CASSLSGGTGNTIYF
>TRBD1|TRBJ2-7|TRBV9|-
TGTGCCAGCAGCTCACCGGGACAGGGGTACGAGCAGTACTTC
CASSSPGQGYEQYF
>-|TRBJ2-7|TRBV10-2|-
TGCGCCAGCAGTGTCCTTTACGAGCAGTACTTC
CASSVLYEQYF
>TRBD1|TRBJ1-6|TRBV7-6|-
TGTGCCAGCAGCCGACGGGACAGGGACTATAATTCACCCCTCCACTTT
CASSRRDRDYNSPLHF
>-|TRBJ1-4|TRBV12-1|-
TGTGCCAGCAGCTTTAGCTCGGGGAAAGCAACTAATGAAAAACTGTTTTTT
CASSFSSGKATNEKLFF
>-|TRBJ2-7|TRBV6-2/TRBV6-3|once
TGTGCCAGCAGTAGCGGCGAGCAGTACTTC
CASSSGEQYF
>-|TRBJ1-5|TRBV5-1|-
TGCGCCAGCAGCCCTGGCCTAGGGGATAGCAATCAGCCCCAGCATTTT
CASSPGLGDSNQPQHF